These 28 T cell receptor beta chains share one sample of origin, sequenced in a study of early T cells in non-severe SARS-CoV-2 infection listed by TCRdb under 2021. Library creation used 5' RACE. Instrument used: NextSeq 500. Clones were called with MiXCR by TCRdb after fastp trimmed the public reads at Q25, and only in-frame beta chains were retained. Each entry is one CDR3 protein sequence, shown with its most common DNA and genes. Here the sample has around 52,000 distinct CDR3 sequences; approximately 6% occur a single time. The ten biggest clones cover about 3.9% of the sample. The sample was whole blood. The receptors stem from an adult who was a healthcare worker with PCR-confirmed SARS-CoV-2 infection or an uninfected control (not recorded which).

The CDR3 DNA reads TGTGCCAGCAGCTTAGTAGCAGGTAGCACAGATACGCAGTATTTT. Its translation: CASSLVAGSTDTQYF. The V gene is TRBV7-2, the J gene TRBJ2-3; no reliable D call. Germline V gene sequence: CDR1 SGHTA, CDR2 FQGNSA. This CDR3 has 15 amino acids. V lost 1 base and J 0 bases, leaving 8 bases between the germline ends.

On this clonotype: Since the CDR3 does not end with the conserved phenylalanine or tryptophan, this likely comes from a read error. The chain is built from TRBV6-1 and TRBJ2-2, with a tentative D call TRBD2 (5 bases). CDR3 length: 14 residues. The germline gives CDR1 MNHNS, CDR2 SASEGT. Trimming left V 8 bases short and J 0 bases short, with 10 bases between. This chain's CDR3 is CASERNTNTGELFC. CDR3 nucleotides: TGTGCCAGCGAGCGGAATACGAACACCGGGGAGCTGTTTTGT.

This clonotype has a count of ten or more. The chain combines TRBV7-3 with TRBJ1-1; D unclear. This CDR3 has 13 amino acids. The V end was cut by 5 bases, the J end by 2 bases, with 9 bases between. Per germline, CDR1 SGHTA and CDR2 FQGTGA. CDR3 sequence (DNA): TGTGCCAGCAGCCCTACAGCTAACACTGAAGCTTTCTTT. Translating gives CASSPTANTEAFF. Supplemented by reference TRBV7-3 and TRBJ1-1, the full variable domain reads GAGVSQTPSNKVTEKGKYVELRCDPISGHTALYWYRQSLGQGPEFLIYFQGTGAADDSGLPNDRFFAVRPEGSVSTLKIQRTERGDSAVYLCASSPTANTEAFFGQGTRLTVV.

This clonotype was seen repeatedly, ten times or more. J is TRBJ1-1 and V is TRBV6-2 or TRBV6-3; no clear D. Germline V gene lookup returns CDR1 MNHEY and CDR2 SVGEGT. This CDR3 has 12 residues. V lost 6 bases to trimming and J lost 2 bases, with 7 bases between them. Written as DNA, the CDR3 is TGTGCCAGCAGCTATTTTAACACTGAAGCTTTCTTT. Translating it yields CASSYFNTEAFF.

This clonotype was seen many times. In DNA, the CDR3 is TGTGCCAGCAGCCAAGAGACTAGCGGCCTCACAGATACGCAGTATTTT. This codes for CASSQETSGLTDTQYF. This chain connects TRBV4-2 to TRBJ2-3; 9 bases align to TRBD2. The CDR3 contains 16 residues. Germline-derived CDR1 and CDR2 are LGHNA and YNFKEQ. The trim removed 0 bases at V and 2 bases at J, leaving 3 bases unmatched.

This clonotype has ten or more counts. The V gene is TRBV7-6, the J gene TRBJ1-1; no clear D gene. Germline CDR1 SGHVS, CDR2 FNYEAQ. V lost 5 bases, J lost 5 bases, and 12 bases lay in between. The length of the CDR3 is 13 residues. CDR3 in DNA: TGTGCCAGCAGCGGACCGTTGGGGACTGAAGCTTTCTTT. Protein: CASSGPLGTEAFF. The full variable domain, completed using reference TRBV7-6 and TRBJ1-1, is GAGVSQSPRYKVTKRGQDVALRCDPISGHVSLYWYRQALGQGPEFLTYFNYEAQQDKSGLPNDRFSAERPEGSISTLTIQRTEQRDSAMYRCASSGPLGTEAFFGQGTRLTVV.

In its sample, this clonotype was seen many times. The chain couples TRBV6-2 or TRBV6-3 to TRBJ1-5; 10 nucleotides agree with TRBD1. CDR3 length: 18 amino acids. From germline, CDR1 is MNHEY and CDR2 SVGEGT. Trimming at V came to 5 bases and at J to 4 bases, leaving 14 bases not matched to a gene. The chain's CDR3 is CASSQGQGPVSPNQPQHF. Written as DNA, the CDR3 is TGTGCCAGCAGTCAGGGACAGGGGCCCGTGTCACCGAATCAGCCCCAGCATTTT.

V is TRBV4-3 and J is TRBJ2-3, with TRBD2 identical over 10 bases. The CDR3 has 15 amino acids. Unmatched junction bases numbered 8, after V lost 7 bases and J lost 4 bases. CDR1 and CDR2 (germline): LGHNA, YSLEER. The CDR3 region is CASTVAGGIADTQYF. The DNA of the CDR3 is TGCGCCAGCACCGTAGCGGGGGGTATAGCAGATACGCAGTATTTT.

The rearrangement links TRBV14 to TRBJ2-2; D possibly uses TRBD1 or TRBD2 (6 bases each). The V gene lost 5 bases and the J gene lost 1 base, with 17 bases spanning the gap. The CDR3 totals 17 residues. Germline V gene sequence: CDR1 SGHDN, CDR2 FVKESK. The CDR3 region is CASSVHRGQGNTGELFF. The DNA for the CDR3 is TGTGCCAGCAGCGTACACCGGGGGCAGGGGAACACCGGGGAGCTGTTTTTT.

This clonotype has a count of ten or more. The chain combines TRBV27 with TRBJ2-2, with 8 bases lining up with TRBD1. CDR1 and CDR2 (germline): MNHEY, SMNVEV (reference sequence). The CDR3 loop spans 16 amino acids. Trimming cost V 4 bases and J 0 bases; bases outside gene matches: 4. CDR3 protein: CASSSQGAANTGELFF. CDR3 nucleotide sequence: TGTGCCAGCAGTTCTCAGGGGGCCGCGAACACCGGGGAGCTGTTTTTT.

This clonotype has ten or more counts. The chain combines TRBV9 with TRBJ2-7, with 9 bases lining up with TRBD1. Germline CDR1 is SGDLS and CDR2 is YYNGEE. The CDR3 length is 15 residues. Trimming took 4 bases from V and 0 from J; bases not matched to a gene: 5. This CDR3 is CASSSTGGPSYEQYF. DNA for the CDR3: TGTGCCAGCAGCTCTACAGGGGGCCCCTCCTACGAGCAGTACTTC.

The rearrangement links TRBV5-1 to TRBJ1-4, with 7 positions matching TRBD1. This CDR3 comprises 14 residues. Trimming took 4 bases from V and 4 from J; bases not matched to a gene: 4. CDR1 is SGHRS, CDR2 YFSETQ, per germline. The CDR3 sequence is CASSKGQNNEKLFF. CDR3 DNA sequence: TGCGCCAGCAGCAAGGGACAGAATAATGAAAAACTGTTTTTT.

In regard to this clonotype: Compared with germline, one end of the junction differs, possibly owing to a read error. V is TRBV3-1 and J is TRBJ2-2; the D gene is possibly TRBD2 (6 bases). The germline gives CDR1 LGHDT, CDR2 YNNKEL (reference sequence). The CDR3 runs to 12 residues. Here the CDR3 DNA reads TGTACCAGCCTCGGCGGGGCCGAGGAGCTGTTTTTT. Encoded protein: CTSLGGAEELFF. The whole variable domain, remainder taken from reference TRBV3-1 and TRBJ2-2, is DTAVSQTPKYLVTQMGNDKSIKCEQNLGHDTMYWYKQDSKKFLKIMFSYNNKELIINETVPNRFSPKSPDKAHLNLHINSLELGDSAVYFCTSLGGAEELFFGEGSRLTVL.

This clonotype has a count of ten or more. The V and J genes are TRBV19 and TRBJ1-2; a possible D gene is TRBD1 (5 bases). The CDR3 is made up of 13 amino acids. Per the germline V gene, CDR1 is LNHDA and CDR2 is SQIVND (reference sequence). V was clipped by 3 bases and J by 4 bases, with 9 bases between them. This CDR3 reads CASSIGTFYGYTF. DNA for the CDR3: TGTGCCAGTAGTATTGGGACCTTCTATGGCTACACCTTC.

There are many counts of this clonotype. Compared with germline, one end of the junction differs, possibly owing to a read error. The rearrangement links TRBV5-1 to TRBJ1-5; D is perhaps TRBD1 (5 bases). Germline assignment: CDR1 SGHRS and CDR2 YFSETQ. There are 13 residues in the CDR3. The CDR3: CASSLQGDQPQHF. CDR3 sequence (DNA): TGTGCCAGCAGCTTGCAAGGGGATCAGCCCCAGCATTTT. Based on the CDR3 plus reference TRBV5-1 and TRBJ1-5, the full variable domain is KAGVTQTPRYLIKTRGQQVTLSCSPISGHRSVSWYQQTPGQGLQFLFEYFSETQRNKGNFPGRFSGRQFSNSRSEMNVSTLELGDSALYLCASSLQGDQPQHFGDGTRLSIL.

This clonotype has ten or more counts. This chain links TRBV3-1 with TRBJ2-1, with TRBD2 matching over 11 bases. CDR1 is LGHDT and CDR2 is YNNKEL in the germline V gene (reference sequence). The V segment lost 0 bases and the J segment 12 bases; nucleotides outside the gene matches: 10. CDR3 length: 16 residues. The CDR3: CASSQDRSGGARRQFF. In DNA, the CDR3 is TGTGCCAGCAGCCAAGATCGTAGCGGGGGGGCCAGACGGCAGTTCTTC.

This sequence joins TRBV29-1 and TRBJ2-3; 8 bases are shared with TRBD1. CDR3 length: 13 residues. From germline, CDR1 is SQVTM and CDR2 ANQGSEA. J gave up 6 bases and V 4 bases, and 6 bases lay outside the gene matches. The CDR3 is CSVGTGRSDTQYF. The CDR3, as DNA: TGCAGCGTTGGGACAGGGCGGTCGGATACGCAGTATTTT.

This clonotype appeared a few times. CDR3 amino acids: CASSQVERMNTGELFF. In DNA form, the CDR3 reads TGTGCCAGCAGCCAAGTGGAACGGATGAACACCGGGGAGCTGTTTTTT. The chain employs TRBV3-2 and TRBJ2-2. TRBV3-2 is labeled a pseudogene. The CDR3 runs 16 residues.

This clonotype turned up a few times. This rearrangement joins TRBV4-3 to TRBJ2-7; D not certain. Germline V CDR1 and CDR2: LGHNA, YSLEER. The length of the CDR3 is 15 residues. Deletions cut 1 base from V and 12 bases from J, with 22 bases between. The CDR3 protein is CASSQASDYRSRRYF. The CDR3 nucleotides read TGCGCCAGCAGCCAAGCTAGTGATTATAGGTCTAGAAGGTACTTC.

The sample holds many counts of this clonotype. The J gene is TRBJ1-1, the V gene TRBV29-1; no firm D call. This CDR3 is 11 amino acids long. V lost 7 bases and J 1 base, leaving 7 bases between the germline ends. Germline V lookup: CDR1 SQVTM, CDR2 ANQGSEA. CDR3 nucleotide sequence: TGCAGCGGGGTTCGGAACACTGAAGCTTTCTTT. It encodes CSGVRNTEAFF.

This clonotype was counted ten times or more. The chain joins TRBV20-1 to TRBJ2-1; 9 bases match TRBD2. This CDR3 is built from 15 residues. The trim removed 3 bases at V and 8 bases at J, leaving 11 bases unmatched. The germline V gene encodes CDR1 DFQATT and CDR2 SNEGSKA (reference sequence). The CDR3 loop is CSARSSGVPPYEQFF. CDR3 in DNA: TGCAGTGCTAGGTCTAGCGGGGTACCCCCCTATGAGCAGTTCTTC.

The chain combines TRBV5-4 with TRBJ2-1; 12 bases agree with TRBD1. Germline CDR1 SGHNT, CDR2 YYREEE (reference sequence). This CDR3 is built from 17 residues. The junction had 7 bases not matched to a gene; V was cut back by 4 bases and J by 2 bases. In nucleotides, the CDR3 is TGTGCCAGCAGCCGGGGACAGGGGGCCCAAACCTACAATGAGCAGTTCTTC. Residues: CASSRGQGAQTYNEQFF.

This clonotype was detected a few times. This chain joins TRBV29-1 and TRBJ1-1; D is undetermined. V lost 4 bases to trimming and J lost 6 bases, with 9 bases between them. The CDR3 is made up of 11 amino acids. The V gene's germline CDR1 is SQVTM and CDR2 ANQGSEA. CDR3 protein: CSVAGNSEAFF. CDR3 in DNA: TGCAGCGTTGCGGGAAATTCTGAAGCTTTCTTT.

This clonotype showed up many times. The chain employs TRBV18 and TRBJ1-6; D unresolved. The CDR3 spans 13 residues. Germline lookup yields CDR1 KGHSH and CDR2 LQKENI. V dropped 6 bases and J dropped 7 bases, with 10 bases sitting between them. In DNA form, the CDR3 reads TGTGCCAGCTCTTCGGACGGGAATTCACCCCTCCACTTT. It codes for CASSSDGNSPLHF.

This clonotype has just one count. A read error may account for a junction end that differs from germline. The chain employs TRBV28 and TRBJ1-3; D not resolved. In germline, CDR1 is MDHEN, CDR2 SYDVKM. This CDR3 has 14 residues. Here the CDR3 DNA reads TGTGCCAGCAGGACTTCAAACTCTGGAAACACCATAAATTTT. Its translation: CASRTSNSGNTINF.

By sample fraction, this clonotype is medium-sized (0.01 to 0.1%). V gene TRBV5-1 combines with J gene TRBJ2-7; 7 bases are a match to TRBD2. The CDR3 runs 15 residues. The trim removed 0 bases at V and 2 bases at J, leaving 5 bases unmatched. The germline V gene has CDR1 SGHRS and CDR2 YFSETQ. The CDR3 sequence is CASSLEASGPYEQYF. The CDR3 coding sequence is TGCGCCAGCAGCTTGGAGGCTAGCGGACCCTACGAGCAGTACTTC.

The chain carries TRBV6-2 or TRBV6-3 and TRBJ1-1, with unresolved D. V shed 6 bases and J shed 4 bases, with 9 bases lying between them. CDR1 MNHEY and CDR2 SVGEGT come from the germline V gene. The CDR3 covers 12 residues. The CDR3 nucleotides read TGTGCCAGCAGCCGGGCGGGCACTGAAGCTTTCTTT. Its translation: CASSRAGTEAFF.

Ten or more counts support this clonotype. This chain uses TRBV5-1 with TRBJ2-7, with D unclear. CDR1 is SGHRS and CDR2 is YFSETQ in the germline V gene. The CDR3 totals 13 residues. V shed 4 bases and J shed 6 bases, with 14 bases lying between them. The CDR3 loop reads CASSPASRVEQYF. The CDR3 bases are TGCGCCAGCAGCCCAGCAAGTAGGGTCGAGCAGTACTTC.